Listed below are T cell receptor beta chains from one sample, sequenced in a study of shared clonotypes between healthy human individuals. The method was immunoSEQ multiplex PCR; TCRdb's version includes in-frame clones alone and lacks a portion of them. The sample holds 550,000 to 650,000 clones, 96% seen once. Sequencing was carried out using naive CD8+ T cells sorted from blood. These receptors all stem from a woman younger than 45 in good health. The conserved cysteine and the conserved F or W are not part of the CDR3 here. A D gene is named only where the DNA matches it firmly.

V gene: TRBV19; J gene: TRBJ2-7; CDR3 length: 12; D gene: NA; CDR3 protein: ASSSGRAYYEQY
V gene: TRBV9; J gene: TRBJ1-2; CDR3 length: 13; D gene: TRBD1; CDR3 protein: ASSAGGDRGDGYT
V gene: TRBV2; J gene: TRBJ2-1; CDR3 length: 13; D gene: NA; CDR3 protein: ASSEALVGGIEQF
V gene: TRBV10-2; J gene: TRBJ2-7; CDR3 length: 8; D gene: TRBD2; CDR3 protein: ASGGGEQY
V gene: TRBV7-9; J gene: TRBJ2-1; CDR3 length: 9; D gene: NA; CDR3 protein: ASSPANEQF
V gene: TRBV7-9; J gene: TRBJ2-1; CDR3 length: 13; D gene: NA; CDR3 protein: ASSLRVAAYNEQF
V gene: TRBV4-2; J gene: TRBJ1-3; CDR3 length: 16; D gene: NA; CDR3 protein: ASSARDSASLGFDTIY
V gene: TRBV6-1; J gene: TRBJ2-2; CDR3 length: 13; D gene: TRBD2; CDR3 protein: ASWNSGSNTGELF
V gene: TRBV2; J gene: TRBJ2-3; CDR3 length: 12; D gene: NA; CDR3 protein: ASTLGGITDTQY
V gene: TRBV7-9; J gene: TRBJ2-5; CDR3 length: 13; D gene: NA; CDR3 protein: ASSLVGALQETQY
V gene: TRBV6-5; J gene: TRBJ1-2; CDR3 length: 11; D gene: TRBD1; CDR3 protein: ASTGGENYGYT
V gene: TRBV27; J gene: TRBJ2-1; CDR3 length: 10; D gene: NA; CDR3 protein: ASSPHDNEQF
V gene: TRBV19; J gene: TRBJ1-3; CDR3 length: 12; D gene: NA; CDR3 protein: ASSIKGSGNTIY
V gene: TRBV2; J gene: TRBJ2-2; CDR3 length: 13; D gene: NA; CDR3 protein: ASSEAWGSTGELF
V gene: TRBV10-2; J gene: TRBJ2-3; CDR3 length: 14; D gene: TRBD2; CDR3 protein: ASSELTSAFTDTQY
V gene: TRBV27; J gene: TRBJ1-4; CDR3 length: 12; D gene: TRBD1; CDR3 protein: ASRSGTGIEKLF
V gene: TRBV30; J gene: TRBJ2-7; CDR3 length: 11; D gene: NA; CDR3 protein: AWSAGSPYEQY
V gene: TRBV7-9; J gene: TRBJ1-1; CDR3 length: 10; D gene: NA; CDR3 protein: ASSLPITEAF
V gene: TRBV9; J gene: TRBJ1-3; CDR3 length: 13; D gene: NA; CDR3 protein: ASSAGRGSGNTIY
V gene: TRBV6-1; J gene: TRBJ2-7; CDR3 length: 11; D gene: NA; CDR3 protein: ASSGGPSYEQY
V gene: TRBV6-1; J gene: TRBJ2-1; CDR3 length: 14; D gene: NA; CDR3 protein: ASSEEVYRSYNEQF
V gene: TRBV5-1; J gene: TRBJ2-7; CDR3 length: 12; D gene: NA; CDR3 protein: ASSLGTDPYEQY
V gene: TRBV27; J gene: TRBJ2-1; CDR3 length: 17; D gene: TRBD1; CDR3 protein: ASSLTYPTGTGPEDEQF
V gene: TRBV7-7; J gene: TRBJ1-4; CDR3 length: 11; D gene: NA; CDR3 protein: ASSLDEGIKLF
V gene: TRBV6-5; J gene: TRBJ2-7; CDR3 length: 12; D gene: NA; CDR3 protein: ASSVGAGLGEQY
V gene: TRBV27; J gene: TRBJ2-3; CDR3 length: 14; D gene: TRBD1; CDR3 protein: ASSGRTGPGPDTQY
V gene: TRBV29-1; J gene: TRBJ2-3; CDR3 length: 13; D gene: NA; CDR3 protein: SVPGFLVNTDTQY
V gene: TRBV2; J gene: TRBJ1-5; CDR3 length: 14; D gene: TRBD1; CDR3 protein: ASSEQGAWGNQPQH
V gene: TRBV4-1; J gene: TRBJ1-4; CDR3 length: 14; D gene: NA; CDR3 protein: ASSLTRGSTNEKLF
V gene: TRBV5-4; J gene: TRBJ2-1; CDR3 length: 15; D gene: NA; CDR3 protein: ASSQGHGTLAYNEQF
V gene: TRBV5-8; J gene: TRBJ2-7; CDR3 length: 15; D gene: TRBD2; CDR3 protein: ASSRSLAAGGGYEQY
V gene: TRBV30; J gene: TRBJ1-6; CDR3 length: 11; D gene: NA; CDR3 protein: AWEVGPPSPLH
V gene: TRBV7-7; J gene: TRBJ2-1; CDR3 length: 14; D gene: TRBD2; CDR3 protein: ASSPSGRALYDEQF
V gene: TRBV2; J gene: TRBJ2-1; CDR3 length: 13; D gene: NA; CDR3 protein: ASRSAAFRDNEQF
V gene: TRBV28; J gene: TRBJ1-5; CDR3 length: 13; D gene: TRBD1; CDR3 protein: ASSPLTGVGQPQH
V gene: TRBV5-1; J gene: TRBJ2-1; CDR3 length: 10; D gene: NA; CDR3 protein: ASSFQYNEQF
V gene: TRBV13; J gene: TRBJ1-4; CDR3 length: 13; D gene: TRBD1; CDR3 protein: ASSTRTGKEEKLF
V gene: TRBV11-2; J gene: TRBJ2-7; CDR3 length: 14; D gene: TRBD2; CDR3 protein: ASSGGLVVQISEQY
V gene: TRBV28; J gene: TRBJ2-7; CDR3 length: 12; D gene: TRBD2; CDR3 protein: ASSFGRGSHEQY
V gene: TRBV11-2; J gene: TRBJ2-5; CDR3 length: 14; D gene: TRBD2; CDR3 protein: ASSLVLAGFGETQY
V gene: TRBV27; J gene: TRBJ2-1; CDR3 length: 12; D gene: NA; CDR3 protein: ASKLRDLYNEQF
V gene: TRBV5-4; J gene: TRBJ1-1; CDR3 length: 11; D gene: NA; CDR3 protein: ASSLWGGTEAF
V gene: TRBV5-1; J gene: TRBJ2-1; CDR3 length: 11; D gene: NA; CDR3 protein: ASSLDSYNEQF
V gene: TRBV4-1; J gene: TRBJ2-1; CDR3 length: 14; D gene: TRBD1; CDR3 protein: ASSQEPLTGSNEQF
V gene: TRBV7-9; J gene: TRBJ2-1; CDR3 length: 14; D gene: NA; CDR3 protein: ASSLRTASSYNEQF
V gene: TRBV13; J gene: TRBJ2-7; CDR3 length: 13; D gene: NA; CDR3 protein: ASSLGGGKVYEQY
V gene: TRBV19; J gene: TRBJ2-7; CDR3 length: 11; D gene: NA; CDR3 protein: ASSGGPYYEQY